This is a list of T cell receptor beta chains from one sample in a study of cytomegalovirus exposure and HLA in healthy donors. Assay used: immunoSEQ multiplex PCR; TCRdb lists only in-frame clones, some missing. Of 150,000 to 200,000 clones listed, about 76% are singletons. Sequencing was carried out using PBMCs. These TCRs come from a woman aged 45-65 years in good health and CMV-seronegative. Each CDR3 is given with its conserved first and last residue. The D gene is left open where the match is weak. Size is omitted from some rows. Given values are once, few, many or a class for expanded clones.

CDR3 DNA	CDR3 protein	clone size	V gene	J gene	D gene
TGTGCCAGCAGTTCACCCAGCGGGGCCTCAAAGACCCAGTACTTC	CASSSPSGASKTQYF	few	TRBV27	TRBJ2-5	TRBD2
TGTGCCAGCGCCCTTACGCCGGGAGATACGCAGTATTTT	CASALTPGDTQYF	.	TRBV11-2	TRBJ2-3	.
TGTGCCAGCAGCAAAGTCAGGGTCGGAGGGGGCAGAACTGAAGCTTTCTTT	CASSKVRVGGGRTEAFF	.	TRBV21-1	TRBJ1-1	.
TGCGCCAGCAGCCAGGGGGACAGGGGCTACGAGCAGTACTTC	CASSQGDRGYEQYF	.	TRBV4-3	TRBJ2-7	TRBD1
TGTGCCAGCACCCTCCGGGACAGGGGCGGCGGCTACACCTTC	CASTLRDRGGGYTF	.	TRBV2	TRBJ1-2	TRBD1
TGTGCCAGCAGCTTGGGAGCTTCCTATGGCTACACCTTC	CASSLGASYGYTF	.	TRBV5-4	TRBJ1-2	.
TGTGCCAGCAGTTGGACAGGGGGTAACGCAGATACGCAGTATTTT	CASSWTGGNADTQYF	.	TRBV6-5	TRBJ2-3	TRBD1
TGTGCCAGCAGCTCCGGGGACACAGATACGCAGTATTTT	CASSSGDTDTQYF	.	TRBV6-4	TRBJ2-3	.
TGTGCCAGCAGCCGCCGGTCCGGGATCTCCTACAATGAGCAGTTCTTC	CASSRRSGISYNEQFF	.	TRBV5-6	TRBJ2-1	.
TGCGCCAGCAGCTTGGGGGTGAGCCCGAAGGGAGTCTACGAGCAGTACTTC	CASSLGVSPKGVYEQYF	once	TRBV5-1	TRBJ2-7	.
TGCAGCGTGGGACAGGGATTATGGGGACTAGCGGGCTACAATGAGCAGTTCTTC	CSVGQGLWGLAGYNEQFF	.	TRBV29-1	TRBJ2-1	TRBD2
TGTGCCAGCAGCTACGACAGGGATGGCTACACCTTC	CASSYDRDGYTF	few	TRBV6-6	TRBJ1-2	TRBD1
TGTGCCAGCAGCCCGACAGGACCTAATGAAAAACTGTTTTTT	CASSPTGPNEKLFF	.	TRBV7-2	TRBJ1-4	.
TGTGCCAGCAGAGGCAGGGGCCCTAACTATGGCTACACCTTC	CASRGRGPNYGYTF	few	TRBV6-1	TRBJ1-2	.
TGTGCCAGCAGCTTCCCCAGTCTGAACACTGAAGCTTTCTTT	CASSFPSLNTEAFF	.	TRBV5-8	TRBJ1-1	.